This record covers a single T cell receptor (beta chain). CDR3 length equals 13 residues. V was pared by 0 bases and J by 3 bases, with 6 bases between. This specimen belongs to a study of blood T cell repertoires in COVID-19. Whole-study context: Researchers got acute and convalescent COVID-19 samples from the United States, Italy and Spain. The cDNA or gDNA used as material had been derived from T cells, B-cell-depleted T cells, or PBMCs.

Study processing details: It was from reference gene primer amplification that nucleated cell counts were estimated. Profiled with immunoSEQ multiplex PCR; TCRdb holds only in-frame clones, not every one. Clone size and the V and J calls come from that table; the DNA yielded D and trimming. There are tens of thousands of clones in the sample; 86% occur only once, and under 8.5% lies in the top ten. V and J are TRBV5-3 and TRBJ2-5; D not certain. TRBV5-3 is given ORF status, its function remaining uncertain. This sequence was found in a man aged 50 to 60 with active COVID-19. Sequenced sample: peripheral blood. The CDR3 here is CARSLVQKETQYF. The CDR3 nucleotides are TGTGCCAGAAGCTTGGTCCAGAAAGAGACCCAGTACTTC.